Shown below are 13 T cell receptor beta chains from a single sample sequenced in a study of T cell responses to AZD1222 COVID-19 vaccine. Repertoires were generated with immunoSEQ multiplex PCR, while TCRdb's copy carries only in-frame clones and drops some. The data contain roughly 130,000 clones, about nine tenths of them singletons. The sequenced sample was peripheral blood, obtained 28 days after the second AZD1222 dose. The source of these receptors is an adult who received the AZD1222 COVID-19 vaccine.

This chain uses TRBV5-6 with TRBJ2-5, with TRBD2 as a possible D gene (5 bases). V lost 3 bases and J lost 2, with 11 bases in between. Germline loops: CDR1 SGHDT, CDR2 YYEEEE. The CDR3 consists of 14 residues. DNA for the CDR3: TGTGCCAGCAGCTCCCTATCGGGGCAAGAGACCCAGTACTTC. Its protein is CASSSLSGQETQYF. The full variable domain, in which reference TRBV5-6 and TRBJ2-5 provide the parts outside the CDR3, is DAGVTQSPTHLIKTRGQQVTLRCSPKSGHDTVSWYQQALGQGPQFIFQYYEEEERQRGNFPDRFSGHQFPNYSSELNVNALLLGDSALYLCASSSLSGQETQYFGPGTRLLVL.

The genes are TRBV2 and TRBJ2-1; the match to TRBD1 covers 10 bases. This CDR3 is built from 15 residues. J lost 7 bases, V lost 6 bases, and 9 bases had no gene match. The V gene's germline CDR1 is SNHLY and CDR2 FYNNEI. The CDR3 is CASRTGTGAANEQFF. The CDR3 coding sequence is TGTGCCAGCAGAACCGGGACAGGGGCGGCAAATGAGCAGTTCTTC.

This chain uses TRBV28 with TRBJ2-7; 14 bases agree with TRBD2. The junction had 13 bases not matched to a gene; V was cut back by 5 bases and J by 1 base. Germline values: CDR1 MDHEN, CDR2 SYDVKM. The CDR3 has 19 amino acids. CDR3 nucleotides: TGTGCCAGCAGTCCGTTTGGGACTAGCGGGAGTTTCGGTTCCTACGAGCAGTACTTC. It yields the protein CASSPFGTSGSFGSYEQYF.

The chain carries TRBV29-1 and TRBJ1-4; 7 bases are a match to TRBD1. The CDR3 has 13 amino acids. The V gene's germline CDR1 is SQVTM and CDR2 ANQGSEA. V lost 6 bases, J lost 3 bases, and 4 bases stayed unmatched. Here the CDR3 reads CSVRGLANEKLFF. The CDR3 region has the DNA TGCAGCGTGAGGGGGCTTGCTAATGAAAAACTGTTTTTT.

This chain links TRBV29-1 with TRBJ1-1; 7 bases agree with TRBD1. The V gene's germline CDR1 is SQVTM and CDR2 ANQGSEA. Trimming cost V 7 bases and J 2 bases; bases outside gene matches: 4. The CDR3 runs 12 residues. The CDR3 here is CSAGTANTEAFF. The CDR3 DNA sequence: TGCAGCGCCGGGACAGCAAACACTGAAGCTTTCTTT.

The chain has TRBV11-2 and TRBJ2-5, with D hard to call. CDR1 SGHAT and CDR2 FQNNGV come from the germline V gene. Trimming took off 6 bases at V and 2 bases at J, with 10 bases between the two ends. The CDR3 is made up of 13 amino acids. CDR3 DNA sequence: TGTGCCAGCAGTCGGCAGGCGCAAGAGACCCAGTACTTC. Its protein is CASSRQAQETQYF.

The V call is TRBV6-4, the J call TRBJ2-1; 11 bases fit TRBD2. V lost 0 bases and J lost 6; bases outside the gene matches: 1. The germline V gene encodes CDR1 MRHNA and CDR2 SNTAGT. CDR3 length equals 15 residues. The CDR3 DNA reads as TGTGCCAGCAGTGACTCTAGCGGGGGGGCCAATGAGCAGTTCTTC. Protein sequence: CASSDSSGGANEQFF.

The chain combines TRBV27 with TRBJ1-6; D is uncertain. Germline loops: CDR1 MNHEY, CDR2 SMNVEV (reference sequence). The CDR3 is 15 residues long. Between the trimmed V and J ends, which lost 6 bases and 0 bases, there was a span of 9 bases. The CDR3 bases are TGTGCCAGCAGCCTCCTCCGCTCCTATAATTCACCCCTCCACTTT. It encodes CASSLLRSYNSPLHF.

This chain connects TRBV3-1 (or the pseudogene TRBV3-2) to TRBJ2-1; no clear D gene. Germline V CDR1 and CDR2: LGHDT, YNNKEL (reference sequence). V gave up 0 bases and J gave up 4 bases, with 10 bases separating them. The CDR3 has 15 residues. DNA of the CDR3: TGTGCCAGCAGCCAAGATCCCCAGGAGTACAATGAGCAGTTCTTC. It specifies CASSQDPQEYNEQFF.

This chain links TRBV3-1 (or the pseudogene TRBV3-2) with TRBJ2-1, with D uncertain. The CDR3 extends over 15 amino acids. V was shortened by 4 bases and J by 4 bases, with 14 bases between the two germline ends. CDR1 and CDR2 (germline): LGHDT, YNNKEL (reference sequence). The DNA for the CDR3 is TGTGCCAGCAGCCGCAACTGGGATCCATACAATGAGCAGTTCTTC. This gives the protein CASSRNWDPYNEQFF.

This clone occurred once. V is TRBV5-1 and J is TRBJ1-2; 8 nucleotides match TRBD1. Germline CDR1 reads SGHRS; CDR2 reads YFSETQ. V lost 0 bases, J lost 8 bases, and 18 bases stayed unmatched. The CDR3 consists of 18 residues. CDR3 residues: CASSLAGGARGQGEGYTF. The CDR3 DNA is TGCGCCAGCAGCTTGGCCGGAGGCGCCAGGGGGCAAGGGGAAGGCTACACCTTC.

The chain is built from TRBV27 and TRBJ1-5, with D possibly TRBD1 on 6 matching bases. V lost 3 bases and J lost 6, with 15 bases in between. The CDR3 loop spans 15 amino acids. Germline V gene lookup returns CDR1 MNHEY and CDR2 SMNVEV (reference sequence). CDR3 residues: CASSLGSGDGQPQHF. CDR3 DNA: TGTGCCAGCAGTTTGGGGTCAGGGGACGGTCAGCCCCAGCATTTT.

This clone has a single count. J is TRBJ2-1 and V is TRBV13; 14 bases match TRBD2. The CDR3 is 15 amino acids. From germline, CDR1 is PRHDT and CDR2 FYEKMQ (reference sequence). V shed 3 bases, J shed 5 bases, and the junction held 0 bases outside the gene matches. The CDR3 region is CASSLGLAGDNEQFF. For the CDR3, the DNA is TGTGCCAGCAGCTTGGGACTAGCGGGAGACAATGAGCAGTTCTTC.